Sequencing of this T cell receptor (beta chain) was carried out in a study of cytomegalovirus exposure and HLA in healthy donors. Study-wide results and caveats: More clonal expansion characterized HLA-associated TCR beta chains than equally common others in a later analysis. Using a false discovery rate of 0.05, a later analysis showed that fewer than 20,000 TCR beta sequences were associated with HLA alleles.

The study ran its PCR with 60 Vbeta and 13 Jbeta primers. Sequenced by immunoSEQ multiplex PCR; TCRdb stores in-frame clones only, minus some. The data hold under 200,000 clones, with about three quarters observed a single time. Germline assignment: CDR1 LNHNV and CDR2 YYDKDF (reference sequence). The V gene end was trimmed by 7 bases and the J gene end by 8 bases; junction bases not matched to a gene: 13. The CDR3 has 15 amino acids. A remark on this clone: Its antigen is unidentified.

V is TRBV15 and J is TRBJ2-4, with 8 bases identical to TRBD2. The sequenced material came from PBMCs. This sequence originates from a man in his forties in good health and CMV-seronegative. CDR3 nucleotide sequence: TGTGCCACCACCCTCGGGGGGGGAGGGCTGGACATTCAGTACTTC. The encoded protein is CATTLGGGGLDIQYF.